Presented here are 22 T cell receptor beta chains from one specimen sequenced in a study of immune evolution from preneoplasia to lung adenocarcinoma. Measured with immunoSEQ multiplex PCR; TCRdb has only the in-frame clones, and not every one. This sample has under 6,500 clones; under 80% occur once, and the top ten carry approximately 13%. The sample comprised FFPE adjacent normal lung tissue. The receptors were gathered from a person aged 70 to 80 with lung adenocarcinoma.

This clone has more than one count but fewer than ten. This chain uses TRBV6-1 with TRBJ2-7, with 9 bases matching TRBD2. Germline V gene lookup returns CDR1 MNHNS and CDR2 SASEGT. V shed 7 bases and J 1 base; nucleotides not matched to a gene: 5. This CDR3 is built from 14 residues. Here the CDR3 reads CASMRLADSYEQYF. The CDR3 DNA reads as TGTGCCAGCATGAGACTAGCGGATTCCTACGAGCAGTACTTC.

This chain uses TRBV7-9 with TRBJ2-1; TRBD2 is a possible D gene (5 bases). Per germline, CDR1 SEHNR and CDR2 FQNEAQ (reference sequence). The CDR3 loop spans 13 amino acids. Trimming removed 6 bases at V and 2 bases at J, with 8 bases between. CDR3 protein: CASRLGAYNEQFF. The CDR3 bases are TGTGCCAGCAGGCTGGGAGCCTACAATGAGCAGTTCTTC.

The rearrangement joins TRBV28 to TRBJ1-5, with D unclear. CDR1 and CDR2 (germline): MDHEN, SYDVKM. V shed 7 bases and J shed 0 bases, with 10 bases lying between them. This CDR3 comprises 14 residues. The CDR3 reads CASITSGSNQPQHF. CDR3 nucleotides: TGTGCCAGCATCACATCGGGTAGCAATCAGCCCCAGCATTTT.

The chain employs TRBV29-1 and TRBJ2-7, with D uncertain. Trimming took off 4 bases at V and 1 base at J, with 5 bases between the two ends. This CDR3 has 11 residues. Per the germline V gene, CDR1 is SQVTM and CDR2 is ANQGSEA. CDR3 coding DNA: TGCAGCGTTGTCTATTCCTACGAGCAGTACTTC. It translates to CSVVYSYEQYF.

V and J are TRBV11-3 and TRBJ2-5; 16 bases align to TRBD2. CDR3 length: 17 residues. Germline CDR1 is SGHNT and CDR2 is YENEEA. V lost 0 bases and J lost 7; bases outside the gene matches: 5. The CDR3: CASSLDYGTSGGATQYF. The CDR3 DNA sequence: TGTGCCAGCAGCTTAGATTACGGGACTAGCGGGGGGGCGACCCAGTACTTC.

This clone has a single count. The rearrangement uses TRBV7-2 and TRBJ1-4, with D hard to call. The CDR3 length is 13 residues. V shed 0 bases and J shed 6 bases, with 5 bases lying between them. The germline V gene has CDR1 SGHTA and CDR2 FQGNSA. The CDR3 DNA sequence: TGTGCCAGCAGCTTAGCTATTGATGAAAAACTGTTTTTT. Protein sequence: CASSLAIDEKLFF. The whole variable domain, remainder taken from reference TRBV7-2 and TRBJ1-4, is GAGVSQSPSNKVTEKGKDVELRCDPISGHTALYWYRQSLGQGLEFLIYFQGNSAPDKSGLPSDRFSAERTGGSVSTLTIQRTQQEDSAVYLCASSLAIDEKLFFGSGTQLSVL.

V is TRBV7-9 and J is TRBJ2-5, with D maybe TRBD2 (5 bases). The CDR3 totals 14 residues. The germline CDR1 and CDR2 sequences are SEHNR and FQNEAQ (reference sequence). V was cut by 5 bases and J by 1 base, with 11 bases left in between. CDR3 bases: TGTGCCAGCAGCGTCTTTCGGGGCCAAGAGACCCAGTACTTC. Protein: CASSVFRGQETQYF.

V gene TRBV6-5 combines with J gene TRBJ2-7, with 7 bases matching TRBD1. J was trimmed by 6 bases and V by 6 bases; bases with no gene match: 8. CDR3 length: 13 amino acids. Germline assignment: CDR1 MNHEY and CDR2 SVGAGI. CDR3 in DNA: TGTGCCAGCAGAACTCAGGGGGTAGGCGAGCAGTACTTC. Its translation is CASRTQGVGEQYF.

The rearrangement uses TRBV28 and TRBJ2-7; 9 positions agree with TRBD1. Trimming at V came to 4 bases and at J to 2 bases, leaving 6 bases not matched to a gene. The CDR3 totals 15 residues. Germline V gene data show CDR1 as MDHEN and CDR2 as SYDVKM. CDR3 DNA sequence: TGTGCCAGCAGTTCGACAGGGGGGAAGGCCTACGAGCAGTACTTC. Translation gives CASSSTGGKAYEQYF.

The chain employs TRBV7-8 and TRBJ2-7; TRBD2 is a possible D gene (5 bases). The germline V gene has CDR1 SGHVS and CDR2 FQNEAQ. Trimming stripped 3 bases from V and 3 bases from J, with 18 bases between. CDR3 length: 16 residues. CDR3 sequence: CASSFNRGSSFYEQYF. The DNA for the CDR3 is TGTGCCAGCAGCTTTAACCGGGGTAGCTCTTTCTACGAGCAGTACTTC.

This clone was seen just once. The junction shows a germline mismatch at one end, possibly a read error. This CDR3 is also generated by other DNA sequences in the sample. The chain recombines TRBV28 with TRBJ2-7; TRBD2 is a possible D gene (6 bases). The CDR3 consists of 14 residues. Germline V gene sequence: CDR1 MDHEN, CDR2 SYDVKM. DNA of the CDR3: TGTGCCAGCAGTTCGTTAGGGACTGCCTATGAGCAGTACTTC. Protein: CASSSLGTAYEQYF.

CDR3 loop: CASSLAGTGGLYEQYF. DNA for the CDR3: TGTGCCAGCAGCTTGGCTGGGACAGGGGGCTTATACGAGCAGTACTTC. The V and J genes are TRBV7-2 and TRBJ2-7; TRBD1 matches at 12 bases. The length of the CDR3 is 16 residues. V was pared by 3 bases and J by 4 bases, with 7 bases of the junction left unmatched. Germline CDR1 is SGHTA and CDR2 is FQGNSA.

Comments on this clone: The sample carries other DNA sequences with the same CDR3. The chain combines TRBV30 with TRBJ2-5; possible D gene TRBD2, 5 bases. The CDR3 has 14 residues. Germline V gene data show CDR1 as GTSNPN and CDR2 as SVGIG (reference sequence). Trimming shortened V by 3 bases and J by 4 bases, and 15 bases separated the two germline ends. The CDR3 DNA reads TGTGCCTGGAGGGGGAGCCCCGATCGAGAGACCCAGTACTTC. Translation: CAWRGSPDRETQYF.

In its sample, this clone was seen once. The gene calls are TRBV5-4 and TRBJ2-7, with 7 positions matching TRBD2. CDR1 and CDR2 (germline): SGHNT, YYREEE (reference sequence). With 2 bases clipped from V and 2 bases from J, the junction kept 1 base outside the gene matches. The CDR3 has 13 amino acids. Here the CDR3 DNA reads TGTGCCAGCAGCTTTGGGACTACCTACGAGCAGTACTTC. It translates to CASSFGTTYEQYF.

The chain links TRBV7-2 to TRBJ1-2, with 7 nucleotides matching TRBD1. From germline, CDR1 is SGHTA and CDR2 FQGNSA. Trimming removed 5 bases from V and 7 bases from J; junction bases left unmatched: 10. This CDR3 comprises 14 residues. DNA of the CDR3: TGTGCCAGCAGCGCCACGACCCAGGGGGTTGGCTACACCTTC. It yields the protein CASSATTQGVGYTF.

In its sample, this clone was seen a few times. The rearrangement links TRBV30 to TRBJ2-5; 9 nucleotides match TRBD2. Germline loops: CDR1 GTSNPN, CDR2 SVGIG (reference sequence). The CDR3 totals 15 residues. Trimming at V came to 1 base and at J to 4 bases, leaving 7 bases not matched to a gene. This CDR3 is CAWSETSGRGETQYF. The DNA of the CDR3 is TGTGCCTGGAGTGAGACTAGCGGAAGGGGAGAGACCCAGTACTTC.

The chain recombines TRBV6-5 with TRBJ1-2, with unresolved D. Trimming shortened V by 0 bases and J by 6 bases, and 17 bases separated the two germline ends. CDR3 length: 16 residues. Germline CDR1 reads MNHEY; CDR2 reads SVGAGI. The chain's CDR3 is CASSYSGRQGSHGYTF. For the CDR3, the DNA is TGTGCCAGCAGTTACTCAGGACGGCAAGGTAGCCATGGCTACACCTTC.

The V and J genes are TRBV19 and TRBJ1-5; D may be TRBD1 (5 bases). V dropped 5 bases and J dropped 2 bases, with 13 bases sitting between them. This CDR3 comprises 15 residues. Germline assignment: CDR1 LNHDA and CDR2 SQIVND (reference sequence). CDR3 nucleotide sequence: TGTGCCAGTAGTTCAGGGAAAAGGGGCAATCAGCCCCAGCATTTT. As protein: CASSSGKRGNQPQHF.

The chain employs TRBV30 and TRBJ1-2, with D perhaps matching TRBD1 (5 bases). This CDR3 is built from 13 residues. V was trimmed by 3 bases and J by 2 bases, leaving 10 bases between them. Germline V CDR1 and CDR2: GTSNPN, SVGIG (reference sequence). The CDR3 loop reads CAWSGTGNYGYTF. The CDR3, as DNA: TGTGCCTGGAGCGGGACGGGAAACTATGGCTACACCTTC.

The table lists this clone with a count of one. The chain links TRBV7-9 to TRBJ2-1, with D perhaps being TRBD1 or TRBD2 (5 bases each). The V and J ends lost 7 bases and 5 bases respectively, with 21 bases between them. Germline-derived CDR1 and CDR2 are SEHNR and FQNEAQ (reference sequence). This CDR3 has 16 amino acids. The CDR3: CASTEVGAGVHNEQFF. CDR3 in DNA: TGTGCCAGCACCGAGGTCGGGGCTGGGGTCCACAATGAGCAGTTCTTC.

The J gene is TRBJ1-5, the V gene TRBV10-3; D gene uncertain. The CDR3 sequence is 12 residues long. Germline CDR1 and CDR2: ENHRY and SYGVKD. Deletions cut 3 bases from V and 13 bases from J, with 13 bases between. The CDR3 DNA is TGTGCCATCAGTGACGGTTGGAGCCTACAGCATTTT. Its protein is CAISDGWSLQHF.

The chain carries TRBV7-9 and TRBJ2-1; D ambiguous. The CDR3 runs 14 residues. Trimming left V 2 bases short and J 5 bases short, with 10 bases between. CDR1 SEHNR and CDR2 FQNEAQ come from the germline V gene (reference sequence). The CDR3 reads CASSLQTLDNEQFF. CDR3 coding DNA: TGTGCCAGCAGCTTACAAACCCTGGACAATGAGCAGTTCTTC.